A single sample gave rise to the 30 T cell receptor beta chains below, sequenced in a study of shared clonotypes between healthy human individuals. The method was immunoSEQ multiplex PCR; TCRdb's version includes in-frame clones alone and lacks a portion of them. Of 950,000 to 1,100,000 clones in the sample, more than 65% were seen once. Sequencing input: memory CD4+ T cells sorted from blood. Stated subset: CD45RA-negative fraction. These receptors were collected from a man aged 18 to 29 in good health.

In its sample, this clone was seen once. The chain has TRBV18 and TRBJ1-3, with 7 bases that match TRBD1. The CDR3 is 14 residues long. CDR1 KGHSH and CDR2 LQKENI come from the germline V gene. With V trimmed by 5 bases and J by 2 bases, 3 bases remained unmatched. CDR3 sequence: CASSGQAPGNTIYF. As DNA, the CDR3 is TGTGCCAGCTCAGGACAGGCGCCTGGAAACACCATATATTTT.

In regard to this clone: A much bigger clone sits one base away, suggesting this may be a read error. This sequence joins TRBV9 and TRBJ2-5; D remains unclear. CDR3 length: 11 amino acids. Germline V CDR1 and CDR2: SGDLS, YYNGEE. V lost 0 bases, J lost 5 bases, and 2 bases lay in between. The chain's CDR3 is CASSVVETQYF. In DNA form, the CDR3 reads TGTGCCAGCAGCGTAGTGGAGACCCAGTACTTC.

V and J are TRBV6-5 and TRBJ1-4; the match to TRBD1 covers 10 bases. This CDR3 region has 15 residues. In germline, CDR1 is MNHEY, CDR2 SVGAGI. Trimming at V came to 8 bases and at J to 8 bases, leaving 11 bases not matched to a gene. CDR3 DNA: TGTGCCAGCGCCCTATCCGGGACAGGGGAAGAAAAACTGTTTTTT. As protein: CASALSGTGEEKLFF.

This clone was seen a single time. The rearrangement uses TRBV4-3 and TRBJ2-7, with 8 bases matching TRBD1. CDR3 size: 14 residues. Germline V CDR1 and CDR2: LGHNA, YSLEER. V shed 0 bases and J 12 bases; nucleotides not matched to a gene: 10. The CDR3 loop is CASSQEPSRGQLYF. The CDR3 nucleotides read TGCGCCAGCAGCCAAGAGCCGTCCAGGGGGCAGCTGTACTTC.

V is TRBV18 and J is TRBJ1-1; 9 positions match TRBD1. CDR3 length: 15 amino acids. The V segment lost 3 bases and the J segment 3 bases; nucleotides outside the gene matches: 5. Germline loops: CDR1 KGHSH, CDR2 LQKENI. CDR3 sequence (DNA): TGTGCCAGCTCACCCAACAGGGGGCTGGACACTGAAGCTTTCTTT. As protein: CASSPNRGLDTEAFF.

This clone turned up a few times. The genes are TRBV15 and TRBJ1-5; 9 positions agree with TRBD1. The CDR3 spans 16 residues. J lost 2 bases, V lost 3 bases, and 5 bases had no gene match. The V gene's germline CDR1 is LNHNV and CDR2 YYDKDF (reference sequence). CDR3 loop: CATSRGGQGGNQPQHF. The CDR3 region has the DNA TGTGCCACCAGCAGGGGGGGACAGGGTGGCAATCAGCCCCAGCATTTT. Using reference TRBV15 and TRBJ1-5 for the parts outside the CDR3, the full variable domain is DAMVIQNPRYQVTQFGKPVTLSCSQTLNHNVMYWYQQKSSQAPKLLFHYYDKDFNNEADTPDNFQSRRPNTSFCFLDIRSPGLGDTAMYLCATSRGGQGGNQPQHFGDGTRLSIL.

The chain recombines TRBV19 with TRBJ1-6; D may be TRBD1 (5 bases). There are 14 residues in the CDR3. The V end was cut by 3 bases, the J end by 5 bases, with 8 bases between. Germline V CDR1 and CDR2: LNHDA, SQIVND (reference sequence). The CDR3 sequence is CASSIGAHNSPLHF. The CDR3 DNA reads as TGTGCCAGTAGTATCGGGGCCCATAATTCACCCCTCCACTTT.

The chain recombines TRBV15 with TRBJ1-2, with unresolved D. The V end was cut by 4 bases, the J end by 4 bases, with 10 bases between. Germline V CDR1 and CDR2: LNHNV, YYDKDF (reference sequence). The CDR3 has 13 residues. The CDR3 DNA follows: TGTGCCACCAGCAATGACCCCTCCTATGGCTACACCTTC. Translating it yields CATSNDPSYGYTF.

The chain carries TRBV5-1 and TRBJ2-6, with D maybe TRBD1 (5 bases). CDR3 length: 16 residues. Trimming removed 4 bases from V and 3 bases from J, with 14 bases in between. Per germline, CDR1 SGHRS and CDR2 YFSETQ. CDR3 sequence (DNA): TGCGCCAGCAGCACCGGGCAGGGCAATGGGGCCAACGTCCTGACTTTC. Translated, it gives CASSTGQGNGANVLTF.

The chain employs TRBV10-3 and TRBJ2-5; 9 bases match TRBD2. The CDR3 loop spans 15 amino acids. J gave up 3 bases and V 4 bases, and 6 bases lay outside the gene matches. Germline V gene sequence: CDR1 ENHRY, CDR2 SYGVKD. The CDR3 sequence: CAISGSREGKETQYF. CDR3 DNA sequence: TGTGCCATCAGTGGCTCGCGGGAGGGAAAAGAGACCCAGTACTTC.

V is TRBV7-6 and J is TRBJ1-2; no definite D call. The CDR3 consists of 13 residues. Trimming left V 5 bases short and J 0 bases short, with 7 bases between. Germline CDR1 is SGHVS and CDR2 is FNYEAQ. CDR3 nucleotide sequence: TGTGCCAGCAGCCCTACCTCTAACTATGGCTACACCTTC. Protein: CASSPTSNYGYTF. Based on the CDR3 plus reference TRBV7-6 and TRBJ1-2, the full variable domain is GAGVSQSPRYKVTKRGQDVALRCDPISGHVSLYWYRQALGQGPEFLTYFNYEAQQDKSGLPNDRFSAERPEGSISTLTIQRTEQRDSAMYRCASSPTSNYGYTFGSGTRLTVV.

The V and J genes are TRBV5-1 and TRBJ2-5; 10 nucleotides agree with TRBD1. CDR3 size: 16 residues. The germline gives CDR1 SGHRS, CDR2 YFSETQ. V dropped 4 bases and J dropped 4; count of bases not matched to a gene: 10. CDR3 nucleotides: TGCGCCAGCAGCCCGTCGACAGGGGGCTTTAGAGAGACCCAGTACTTC. It yields the protein CASSPSTGGFRETQYF.

The CDR3 loop reads CASSLTQVNTEAFF. The CDR3 DNA reads TGTGCCAGCAGCTTAACTCAGGTGAACACTGAAGCTTTCTTT. The J gene is TRBJ1-1, the V gene TRBV7-9; D gene ambiguous. The CDR3 totals 14 residues. From germline, CDR1 is SEHNR and CDR2 FQNEAQ (reference sequence). V dropped 2 bases and J dropped 0 bases, with 7 bases sitting between them. Full variable domain (rest looked up from reference TRBV7-9 and TRBJ1-1): DTGVSQNPRHKITKRGQNVTFRCDPISEHNRLYWYRQTLGQGPEFLTYFQNEAQLEKSRLLSDRFSAERPKGSFSTLEIQRTEQGDSAMYLCASSLTQVNTEAFFGQGTRLTVV.

V usage is TRBV5-6 and J usage is TRBJ2-1; 8 bases line up with TRBD2. This CDR3 spans 15 amino acids. Germline CDR1 is SGHDT and CDR2 is YYEEEE. After removal of 0 bases from V and 6 bases from J, the junction contained 5 bases not matched to a gene. The CDR3 is CASSLEVAGLNEQFF. CDR3 nucleotide sequence: TGTGCCAGCAGCTTGGAGGTAGCGGGGCTCAATGAGCAGTTCTTC. The whole variable domain, filled in from reference TRBV5-6 and TRBJ2-1, reads DAGVTQSPTHLIKTRGQQVTLRCSPKSGHDTVSWYQQALGQGPQFIFQYYEEEERQRGNFPDRFSGHQFPNYSSELNVNALLLGDSALYLCASSLEVAGLNEQFFGPGTRLTVL.

Written as DNA, the CDR3 is TGTGCCAGCTCACCCCAACCGGGCGGGGGAAACACCATATATTTT. Residues: CASSPQPGGGNTIYF. V is TRBV18 and J is TRBJ1-3; D remains unclear. This CDR3 is built from 15 residues. V gave up 3 bases and J gave up 4 bases, with 13 bases separating them. Per the germline V gene, CDR1 is KGHSH and CDR2 is LQKENI.

The rearrangement joins TRBV15 to TRBJ2-7; no clear D. This CDR3 contains 14 residues. The germline CDR1 and CDR2 sequences are LNHNV and YYDKDF (reference sequence). Trimming shortened V by 3 bases and J by 3 bases, and 12 bases separated the two germline ends. CDR3 DNA: TGTGCCACCAGCAGCGCTCCGACCGACTACGAGCAGTACTTC. It specifies CATSSAPTDYEQYF.

This chain joins TRBV11-2 and TRBJ2-2, with a weak D call TRBD2 (6 bases). Trimming removed 4 bases at V and 2 bases at J, with 14 bases between. Germline CDR1 SGHAT, CDR2 FQNNGV. The CDR3 is 16 residues long. CDR3 bases: TGTGCCAGCAGCTCGACCGGGACTTATAACACCGGGGAGCTGTTTTTT. It translates to CASSSTGTYNTGELFF. Drawing the rest from reference TRBV11-2 and TRBJ2-2, the complete variable domain is EAGVAQSPRYKIIEKRQSVAFWCNPISGHATLYWYQQILGQGPKLLIQFQNNGVVDDSQLPKDRFSAERLKGVDSTLKIQPAKLEDSAVYLCASSSTGTYNTGELFFGEGSRLTVL.

The chain employs TRBV5-4 and TRBJ1-1, with a possible D match to TRBD1 (6 bases). Germline assignment: CDR1 SGHNT and CDR2 YYREEE (reference sequence). The CDR3 is made up of 15 amino acids. V was trimmed by 0 bases and J by 3 bases, leaving 12 bases between them. For the CDR3, the DNA is TGTGCCAGCAGCTTGGATACAGGGACTTACACTGAAGCTTTCTTT. It specifies CASSLDTGTYTEAFF.

V gene TRBV5-4 combines with J gene TRBJ1-2; no firm D call. The CDR3 length is 14 residues. Germline V gives CDR1 SGHNT, CDR2 YYREEE (reference sequence). V was clipped by 1 base and J by 3 bases, with 10 bases between them. CDR3 sequence reads: CASSLPGYDYGYTF. For the CDR3, the DNA is TGTGCCAGCAGCTTGCCAGGATACGACTATGGCTACACCTTC.

The chain links TRBV18 to TRBJ1-4; 10 positions agree with TRBD1. The germline V gene has CDR1 KGHSH and CDR2 LQKENI. The V and J ends lost 3 bases and 6 bases, in that order; junction bases with no gene match: 10. The CDR3 runs to 17 residues. CDR3 in amino acids: CASSPVPLGTGDEKLFF. CDR3 in DNA: TGTGCCAGCTCACCCGTGCCGCTGGGGACAGGGGATGAAAAACTGTTTTTT.

The V call is TRBV28, the J call TRBJ1-5, with a possible D match to TRBD1 (6 bases). Looked up from germline, CDR1 is MDHEN and CDR2 is SYDVKM. Trimming stripped 6 bases from V and 2 bases from J, with 17 bases between. This CDR3 has 16 amino acids. The CDR3 loop reads CASSPAPKGGNQPQHF. As DNA, the CDR3 is TGTGCCAGCAGCCCAGCGCCTAAGGGGGGCAATCAGCCCCAGCATTTT.

This clone was recorded once. This chain connects TRBV28 to TRBJ1-5; D is perhaps TRBD1 (5 bases). The germline V gene has CDR1 MDHEN and CDR2 SYDVKM. CDR3 length: 15 residues. V was trimmed by 5 bases and J by 0 bases, leaving 11 bases between them. The CDR3 region has the DNA TGTGCCAGCAGTCTCACAGGTTATAGCAATCAGCCCCAGCATTTT. It translates to CASSLTGYSNQPQHF.

This clone has a handful of counts. The gene calls are TRBV19 and TRBJ2-1; D may be TRBD2 (6 bases). Germline CDR1 reads LNHDA; CDR2 reads SQIVND (reference sequence). V dropped 3 bases and J dropped 6 bases, with 9 bases sitting between them. The length of the CDR3 is 13 residues. The CDR3 is CASSILGGNEQFF. The CDR3 coding sequence is TGTGCCAGTAGTATCTTGGGGGGCAATGAGCAGTTCTTC.

The chain is built from TRBV30 and TRBJ1-2; 7 bases align to TRBD1. This CDR3 region has 13 residues. V shed 1 base and J 6 bases; nucleotides not matched to a gene: 5. Per the germline V gene, CDR1 is GTSNPN and CDR2 is SVGIG (reference sequence). The CDR3 DNA follows: TGTGCCTGGAGTGACCGACAGGGCGATGGCTACACCTTC. Translating gives CAWSDRQGDGYTF.

V usage is TRBV9 and J usage is TRBJ2-7; D perhaps matches TRBD1 (6 bases). Germline loops: CDR1 SGDLS, CDR2 YYNGEE. Trimming shortened V by 4 bases and J by 6 bases, and 17 bases separated the two germline ends. The CDR3 spans 14 residues. CDR3 DNA: TGTGCCAGCAGCAAAGACCCGGACAGACGCGAGCAGTACTTC. Residues: CASSKDPDRREQYF.

This clone was detected a few times. The V and J genes are TRBV15 and TRBJ2-6; tentatively, D is TRBD1 or TRBD2 (6 bases each). Per the germline V gene, CDR1 is LNHNV and CDR2 is YYDKDF (reference sequence). The CDR3 runs 19 residues. V gave up 1 base and J gave up 0 bases, with 16 bases separating them. The CDR3 sequence: CATSRVEGPDSSGANVLTF. Written as DNA, the CDR3 is TGTGCCACCAGCAGAGTGGAGGGGCCGGACAGCTCTGGGGCCAACGTCCTGACTTTC.

This clone was counted a single time. CDR3 sequence (DNA): TGTGCCAGCAGCGGACGGGCGGAGTCCAGGACCCAGTACTTC. It translates to CASSGRAESRTQYF. The chain is built from TRBV11-2 and TRBJ2-5; D remains unclear. The germline V and J ends were trimmed by 5 bases and 7 bases, with 17 bases remaining between them. CDR1 is SGHAT and CDR2 is FQNNGV in the germline V gene. This CDR3 spans 14 amino acids. Filled out from reference TRBV11-2 and TRBJ2-5, the complete variable domain reads EAGVAQSPRYKIIEKRQSVAFWCNPISGHATLYWYQQILGQGPKLLIQFQNNGVVDDSQLPKDRFSAERLKGVDSTLKIQPAKLEDSAVYLCASSGRAESRTQYFGPGTRLLVL.

This rearrangement joins TRBV7-2 to TRBJ2-7, with 7 bases fitting TRBD1. CDR1 is SGHTA and CDR2 is FQGNSA in the germline V gene. The junction had 7 bases not matched to a gene; V was cut back by 5 bases and J by 3 bases. The CDR3 has 14 residues. The CDR3 DNA is TGTGCCAGCAGCCCGCAGACAGGGATCTACGAGCAGTACTTC. The encoded protein is CASSPQTGIYEQYF.

The chain has TRBV2 and TRBJ2-3; D remains ambiguous. The CDR3 runs 15 residues. The germline gives CDR1 SNHLY, CDR2 FYNNEI. Between the trimmed V and J ends, which lost 6 bases and 0 bases, there was a span of 13 bases. The CDR3 region has the DNA TGTGCCAGCAGCGGCCGTTCTTCGAGCACAGATACGCAGTATTTT. Its translation: CASSGRSSSTDTQYF.

The chain is built from TRBV7-9 and TRBJ1-2; D not certain. The CDR3 length is 15 residues. CDR1 and CDR2 (germline): SEHNR, FQNEAQ (reference sequence). The V and J ends lost 0 bases and 7 bases respectively, with 15 bases between them. The CDR3 here is CASSLAAPMKGGYTF. The CDR3 DNA reads as TGTGCCAGCAGCTTAGCGGCCCCCATGAAGGGTGGCTACACCTTC.